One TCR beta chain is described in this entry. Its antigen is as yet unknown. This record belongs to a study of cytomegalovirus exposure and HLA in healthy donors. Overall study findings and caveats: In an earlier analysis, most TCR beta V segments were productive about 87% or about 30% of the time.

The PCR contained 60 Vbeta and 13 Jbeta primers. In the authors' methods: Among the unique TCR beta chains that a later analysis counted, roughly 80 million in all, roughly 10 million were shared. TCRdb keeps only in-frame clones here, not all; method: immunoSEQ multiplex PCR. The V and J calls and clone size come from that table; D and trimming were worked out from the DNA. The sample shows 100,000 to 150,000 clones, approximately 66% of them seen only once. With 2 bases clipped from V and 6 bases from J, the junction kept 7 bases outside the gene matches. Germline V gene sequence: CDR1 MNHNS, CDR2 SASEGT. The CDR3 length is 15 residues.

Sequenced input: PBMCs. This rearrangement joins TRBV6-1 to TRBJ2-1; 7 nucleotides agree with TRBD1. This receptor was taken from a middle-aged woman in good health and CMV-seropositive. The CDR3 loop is CASSEWSGGSNEQFF. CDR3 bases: TGTGCCAGCAGTGAATGGTCAGGGGGAAGCAATGAGCAGTTCTTC.